This T cell receptor beta chain originates from a study of regulatory T cells in long-lasting Graves disease. Study context: Prior antithyroid drug treatment in newly diagnosed Graves' patients lasted under 3 months.

Researchers made TCR beta libraries by using iRepertoire HTBI primers and running Arm-PCR on CDR3 regions. TCRdb analysed the multiplex PCR reads with MiXCR anew, one entry per CDR3 protein. The sample records 250,000 or so distinct CDR3 sequences, around 20% being singletons. The germline V gene encodes CDR1 MDHEN and CDR2 SYDVKM. Trimming took 5 bases from V and 10 from J; bases not matched to a gene: 9. This CDR3 has 15 residues. Time point here: newly diagnosed GD, antithyroid drugs for less than 3 months. RNA from PBMCs was the source of the TCR library. General observations from the study: Among samples with persistent disease, TRBV28, TRBJ1-2 and TRBJ2-5 were favored. Peripheral blood alone, not thyroid tissue, underwent study. Public clonotype sharing was higher in persistent than newly diagnosed patients.

This clonotype has only a few counts. Its antigen is unknown. This rearrangement joins TRBV28 to TRBJ1-6; 9 nucleotides match TRBD1. The receptor comes from a female donor with Graves disease. The sample was peripheral blood mononuclear cells (PBMCs), taken at new diagnosis, from a patient treated with antithyroid drugs. Here the CDR3 DNA reads TGTGCCAGCAGTAAGAACAGGGGGCCAAGCTCACCCCTCCACTTT. This gives the protein CASSKNRGPSSPLHF.